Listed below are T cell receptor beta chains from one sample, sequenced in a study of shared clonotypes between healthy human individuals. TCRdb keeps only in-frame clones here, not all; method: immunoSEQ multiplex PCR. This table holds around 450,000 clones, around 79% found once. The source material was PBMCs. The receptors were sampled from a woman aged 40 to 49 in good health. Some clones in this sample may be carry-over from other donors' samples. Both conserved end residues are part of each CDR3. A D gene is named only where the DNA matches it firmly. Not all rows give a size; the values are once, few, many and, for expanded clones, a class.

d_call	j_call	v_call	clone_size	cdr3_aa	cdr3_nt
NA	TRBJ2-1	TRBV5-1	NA	CASRQTSNEQFF	TGCGCCAGCAGGCAGACTAGTAATGAGCAGTTCTTC
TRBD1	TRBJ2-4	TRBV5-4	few	CASSTGTDKAKNIQYF	TGTGCCAGCAGCACCGGGACAGATAAAGCCAAAAACATTCAGTACTTC
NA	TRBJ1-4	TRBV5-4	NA	CASSLMQGPNEKLFF	TGTGCCAGCAGCTTGATGCAGGGACCTAATGAAAAACTGTTTTTT
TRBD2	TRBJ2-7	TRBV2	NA	CASSGLLAGGSYEQYF	TGTGCCAGCAGCGGCCTACTAGCGGGAGGCTCCTACGAGCAGTACTTC
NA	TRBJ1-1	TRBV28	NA	CASSSPAGVNTEAFF	TGTGCCAGCAGTTCCCCCGCAGGAGTGAACACTGAAGCTTTCTTT
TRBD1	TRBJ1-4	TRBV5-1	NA	CASSSSGQGDEKLFF	TGCGCCAGCAGCTCCTCGGGACAGGGCGATGAAAAACTGTTTTTT
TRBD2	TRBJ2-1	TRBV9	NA	CASSVVVAGGLGEQFF	TGTGCCAGCAGCGTAGTGGTAGCGGGAGGGTTAGGTGAGCAGTTCTTC
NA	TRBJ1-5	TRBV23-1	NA	CASSCSGPQHF	TGCGCCAGCTCCTGTTCGGGGCCCCAGCATTTT
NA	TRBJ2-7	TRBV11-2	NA	CASSKRFGGNYEQYF	TGTGCCAGCAGCAAAAGATTTGGGGGGAACTACGAGCAGTACTTC
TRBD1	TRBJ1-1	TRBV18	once	CASSPATGGDTEAFF	TGTGCCAGCTCACCCGCGACAGGGGGGGACACTGAAGCTTTCTTT
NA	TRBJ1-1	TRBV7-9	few	CASSLAGGARNTEAFF	TGTGCCAGCAGCTTAGCTGGGGGCGCTCGTAACACTGAAGCTTTCTTT
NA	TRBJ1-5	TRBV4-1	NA	CASSQPLGGVKSAGNQPQHF	TGCGCCAGCAGCCAGCCCCTCGGCGGGGTCAAATCCGCGGGCAATCAGCCCCAGCATTTT
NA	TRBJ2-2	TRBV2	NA	CASSERTTGELFF	TGTGCCAGCAGTGAGAGGACCACCGGGGAGCTGTTTTTT
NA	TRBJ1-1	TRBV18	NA	CASFRQSPPPEAFF	TGTGCCAGCTTCCGACAGTCGCCACCCCCTGAAGCTTTCTTT
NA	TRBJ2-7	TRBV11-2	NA	CASSLGGDEYF	TGTGCCAGCAGCTTAGGAGGGGATGAGTACTTC
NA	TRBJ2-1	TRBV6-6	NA	CASSPQGSSYNEQFF	TGTGCCAGCAGTCCACAGGGCTCCTCCTACAATGAGCAGTTCTTC
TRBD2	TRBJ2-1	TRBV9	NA	CASSDRTSGRPEQFF	TGTGCCAGCAGCGACCGGACTAGCGGGAGACCCGAGCAGTTCTTC
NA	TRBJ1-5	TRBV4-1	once	CASSQGTRGSSQPQHF	TGCGCCAGCAGCCAAGGGACGAGAGGGAGTAGTCAGCCCCAGCATTTT
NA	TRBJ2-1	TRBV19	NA	CASSTLSGTSSYNEQFF	TGTGCCAGTAGTACCCTAAGCGGGACAAGCTCCTACAATGAGCAGTTCTTC
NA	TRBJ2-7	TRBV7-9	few	CASSLYEGYEQYF	TGTGCCAGCAGCTTATACGAGGGCTACGAGCAGTACTTC
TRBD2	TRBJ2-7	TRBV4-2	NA	CASSQDQREVLYEQYF	TGTGCCAGCAGCCAAGATCAGCGGGAGGTTCTCTACGAGCAGTACTTC
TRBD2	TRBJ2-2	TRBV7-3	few	CASSPLAGGLSGELFF	TGTGCCAGCAGCCCCCTCGCGGGAGGTCTTTCCGGGGAGCTGTTTTTT
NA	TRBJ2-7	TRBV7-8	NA	CASSLAVDYEQYF	TGTGCCAGCAGCTTAGCCGTAGACTACGAGCAGTACTTC
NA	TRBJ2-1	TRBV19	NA	CASSIGQNNEQFF	TGTGCCAGTAGTATAGGTCAGAACAATGAGCAGTTCTTC
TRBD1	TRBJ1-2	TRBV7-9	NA	CASSTKQGAYYGYTF	TGTGCCAGCAGCACCAAACAGGGGGCCTACTATGGCTACACCTTC
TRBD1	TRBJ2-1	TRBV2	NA	CASSVGQGAFYEQFF	TGTGCCAGCAGTGTTGGGCAGGGGGCGTTCTATGAGCAGTTCTTC
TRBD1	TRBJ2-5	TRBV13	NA	CASSVTGTAQETQYF	TGTGCCAGCAGCGTAACCGGGACAGCACAAGAGACCCAGTACTTC
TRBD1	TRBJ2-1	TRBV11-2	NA	CASSSGTGARNEQFF	TGTGCCAGCAGCTCGGGGACAGGGGCCCGCAATGAGCAGTTCTTC
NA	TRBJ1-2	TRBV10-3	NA	CAISGPETYGYTF	TGTGCCATCAGTGGTCCGGAGACCTATGGCTACACCTTC
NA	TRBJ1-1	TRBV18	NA	CASSPRDGSAFF	TGTGCCAGCTCGCCCCGAGACGGGTCCGCTTTCTTT
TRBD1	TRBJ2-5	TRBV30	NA	CAWGTGGWAQYF	TGTGCCTGGGGGACAGGGGGATGGGCCCAGTACTTC
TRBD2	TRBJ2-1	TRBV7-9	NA	CASSYSSGMPHNEQFF	TGTGCCAGCAGCTACTCTAGCGGGATGCCCCACAATGAGCAGTTCTTC
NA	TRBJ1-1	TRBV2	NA	CASSVLAKNTEAFF	TGTGCCAGCAGTGTTCTCGCTAAGAACACTGAAGCTTTCTTT
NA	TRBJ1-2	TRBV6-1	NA	CASSKDPHYTF	TGTGCCAGCAGTAAAGACCCACACTACACCTTC
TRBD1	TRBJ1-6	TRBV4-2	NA	CASSHIQGAGSPLHF	TGTGCCAGCAGCCACATACAGGGGGCCGGATCACCCCTCCACTTT
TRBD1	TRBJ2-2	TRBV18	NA	CASSAAGDRGTAGELFF	TGTGCCAGCTCAGCCGCGGGGGACAGGGGGACCGCCGGGGAGCTGTTTTTT
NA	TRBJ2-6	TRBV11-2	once	CASSPVGAYRSGANVLTF	TGTGCCAGCAGCCCAGTTGGGGCCTACCGCTCTGGGGCCAACGTCCTGACTTTC
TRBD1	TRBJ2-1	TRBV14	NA	CASSLDRFSYNEQFF	TGTGCCAGCAGCCTGGACAGGTTTTCCTACAATGAGCAGTTCTTC
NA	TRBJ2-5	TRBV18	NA	CASSPPGGVSRETQYF	TGTGCCAGCTCACCACCAGGAGGGGTGTCGCGGGAGACCCAGTACTTC
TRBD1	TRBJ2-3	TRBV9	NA	CASSKDRENTDTQYF	TGTGCCAGCAGTAAAGACAGGGAAAACACAGATACGCAGTATTTT
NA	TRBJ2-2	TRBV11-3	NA	CASSSASGELFF	TGTGCCAGCAGTTCGGCGTCCGGGGAGCTGTTTTTT
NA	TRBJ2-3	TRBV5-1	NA	CASSLNLVSTDTQYF	TGCGCCAGCAGCTTAAATCTAGTAAGCACAGATACGCAGTATTTT
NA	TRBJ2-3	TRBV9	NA	CASSVDGSTDTQYF	TGTGCCAGCAGCGTAGACGGGAGCACAGATACGCAGTATTTT
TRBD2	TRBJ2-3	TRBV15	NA	CATSRGTSETDTQYF	TGTGCCACCAGCAGAGGGACTAGCGAGACAGATACGCAGTATTTT
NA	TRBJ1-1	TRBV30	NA	CAWSVIDGWGEAFF	TGTGCCTGGAGTGTAATCGACGGTTGGGGTGAAGCTTTCTTT
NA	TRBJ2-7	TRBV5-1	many	CASSLLSEGQTSHEQYF	TGCGCCAGCAGCTTACTTTCGGAGGGGCAAACTTCCCACGAGCAGTACTTC